The source of this T cell receptor (beta chain) is a study of T-cell memory formation after mild COVID-19. Study-wide background: In these data, TCR clusters were largely donor specific.

TCRdb analysed the 5' RACE reads with MiXCR anew, one entry per CDR3 protein. Among tens of thousands of distinct CDR3 sequences, approximately 13% were seen once, and the ten largest hold about 28%. A word on this clonotype: What it recognizes is unknown.

The CDR3 extends over 14 amino acids. V trimming: 7 bases; J trimming: 4 bases; junction bases outside the gene matches: 7. CDR1 is SGHRS, CDR2 YFSETQ, per germline. Study observations and caveats: The authors did not confirm SARS-CoV-2 specificity of second-wave clones peaking day 37. The appearance of some responding clones in pre-infection memory suggested that cross-reactive memory joined. A second wave expanding day 15 to 37 was CD4+-biased; contracting clones were balanced.

The source material was PBMCs or a T cell subset sorted from them (not recorded which). The V gene is TRBV5-1, the J gene TRBJ2-7, with 11 bases lining up with TRBD1. This receptor was obtained from an adult woman who had mild COVID-19 (a few samples of this study predate the infection). Cell type and time point are not known. DNA of the CDR3: TGCGCCAGCGGAGCCGGACAGGGGGCTTACGAGCAGTACTTC. Its protein is CASGAGQGAYEQYF.